This T cell receptor (beta chain) was captured by sequencing in a study of blood T cell repertoires in COVID-19. This clone was observed a single time. Original data processing: Amplification from reference gene primers served as the basis for estimated nucleated cell counts. Repertoires were generated with immunoSEQ multiplex PCR, while TCRdb's copy carries only in-frame clones and drops some. Clone size and the V and J calls come from that table; the DNA yielded D and trimming. The data show 230,000 or so clones, more than 75% seen once. The sequencing sample was made of peripheral blood. The receptor comes from a man aged 40-50 years with active or convalescent COVID-19.

The CDR3 nucleotides are TGTGCCAGCAGCTTAGAGGGTCGGAGGGGTGAAAAACTGTTTTTT. Amino acids: CASSLEGRRGEKLFF. The rearrangement links TRBV11-2 to TRBJ1-4; perhaps TRBD1 as D (5 bases). V was shortened by 0 bases and J by 7 bases, with 12 bases between the two germline ends. Germline lookup yields CDR1 SGHAT and CDR2 FQNNGV. This CDR3 spans 15 amino acids.